These 24 T cell receptor beta chains share one sample of origin, sequenced in a study of OX40 agonist ivuxolimab in advanced cancers. The protocol was immunoSEQ multiplex PCR, while the TCRdb copy is restricted to in-frame clones and leaves out a portion. The sample has tens of thousands of clones, approximately 90% seen once. The sample here was CD4+ or CD8+ T cells sorted from blood, taken in a trial of the OX40 agonist ivuxolimab. Receptor source: an adult with an advanced solid tumor such as melanoma, head and neck, liver or kidney cancer.

This rearrangement joins TRBV7-9 to TRBJ1-2; TRBD1 agrees at 10 bases. The CDR3 covers 16 residues. Germline CDR1 is SEHNR and CDR2 is FQNEAQ (reference sequence). The V and J ends lost 1 base and 5 bases, in that order; junction bases with no gene match: 7. CDR3 sequence reads: CASSLDSGTGEYGYTF. The DNA for the CDR3 is TGTGCCAGCAGCTTAGATTCAGGGACAGGGGAATATGGCTACACCTTC.

The chain joins TRBV28 to TRBJ2-3; D is possibly TRBD1 or TRBD2 (5 bases each). Germline values: CDR1 MDHEN, CDR2 SYDVKM. This CDR3 has 11 residues. Trimming cost V 3 bases and J 10 bases, with 8 bases left between them. CDR3 protein: CASSFLGAQYF. Here the CDR3 DNA reads TGTGCCAGCAGTTTCTTGGGGGCGCAGTATTTT.

V usage is TRBV29-1 and J usage is TRBJ2-5, with D uncertain. There are 15 residues in the CDR3. Germline V gives CDR1 SQVTM, CDR2 ANQGSEA. The V end was cut by 0 bases, the J end by 3 bases, with 14 bases between. The CDR3 reads CSVEDLEQTKETQYF. CDR3 nucleotide sequence: TGCAGCGTTGAAGATCTGGAACAGACCAAAGAGACCCAGTACTTC.

The CDR3 is CASSLSSRYEQYF. The CDR3 region has the DNA TGTGCCAGCAGCTTAAGTAGTCGATACGAGCAGTACTTC. The chain joins TRBV7-2 to TRBJ2-7; D is unresolved. Trimming removed 2 bases from V and 4 bases from J, with 9 bases in between. The CDR3 covers 13 residues. Germline CDR1 and CDR2: SGHTA and FQGNSA.

This chain connects TRBV28 to TRBJ2-3; 7 bases are shared with TRBD1. Trimming removed 4 bases from V and 2 bases from J; junction bases left unmatched: 9. The germline V gene has CDR1 MDHEN and CDR2 SYDVKM. The CDR3 extends over 16 amino acids. The CDR3 DNA follows: TGTGCCAGCAGTTCGCTGACAGGGTGGTTCACAGATACGCAGTATTTT. Translated: CASSSLTGWFTDTQYF.

The chain links TRBV5-4 to TRBJ2-3; 12 nucleotides agree with TRBD1. Germline assignment: CDR1 SGHNT and CDR2 YYREEE (reference sequence). There are 17 residues in the CDR3. J was trimmed by 3 bases and V by 8 bases; bases with no gene match: 13. The CDR3 here is CASANRDRGRSTDTQYF. Written as DNA, the CDR3 is TGTGCCAGTGCCAACCGGGACAGGGGGCGCAGTACAGATACGCAGTATTTT. Full variable domain (rest looked up from reference TRBV5-4 and TRBJ2-3): ETGVTQSPTHLIKTRGQQVTLRCSSQSGHNTVSWYQQALGQGPQFIFQYYREEENGRGNFPPRFSGLQFPNYSSELNVNALELDDSALYLCASANRDRGRSTDTQYFGPGTRLTVL.

The CDR3 here is CASQQGNSEQYF. The CDR3 DNA follows: TGTGCCAGTCAGCAGGGTAATTCCGAGCAGTACTTC. This chain links TRBV28 with TRBJ2-7, with D perhaps matching TRBD1 (5 bases). The germline V gene encodes CDR1 MDHEN and CDR2 SYDVKM. The germline V and J ends were trimmed by 9 bases and 6 bases, with 15 bases remaining between them. This CDR3 contains 12 residues.

This chain uses TRBV7-9 with TRBJ2-7; D remains ambiguous. V gave up 2 bases and J gave up 3 bases, with 8 bases separating them. This CDR3 is 13 amino acids long. Germline V gene sequence: CDR1 SEHNR, CDR2 FQNEAQ (reference sequence). The chain's CDR3 is CASSLSGNYEQYV. The CDR3 region has the DNA TGTGCCAGCAGCTTAAGTGGTAACTACGAGCAGTACGTC.

The CDR3, as DNA: TGTGCCAGCACGTATGGGGGAGCCTTGAATGAGCAGTTCTTC. Its translation is CASTYGGALNEQFF. The genes are TRBV7-9 and TRBJ2-1, with D perhaps matching TRBD1 or TRBD2 (5 bases each). Germline V gives CDR1 SEHNR, CDR2 FQNEAQ (reference sequence). Trimming cost V 7 bases and J 7 bases, with 17 bases left between them. This CDR3 spans 14 amino acids.

The rearrangement uses TRBV19 and TRBJ1-5; D remains ambiguous. Trimming pared 4 bases from V and 5 bases from J, leaving 9 bases between. This CDR3 is 13 amino acids long. In germline, CDR1 is LNHDA, CDR2 SQIVND (reference sequence). CDR3 amino acids: CASSSVGHQPQHF. The CDR3 DNA reads TGTGCCAGTAGTAGTGTAGGGCATCAGCCCCAGCATTTT.

This rearrangement joins TRBV10-3 to TRBJ1-2; D remains ambiguous. This CDR3 is 13 amino acids long. V lost 10 bases and J lost 6, with 18 bases in between. The germline V gene encodes CDR1 ENHRY and CDR2 SYGVKD. The CDR3 sequence is CATAGARADGYTF. For the CDR3, the DNA is TGTGCCACCGCAGGAGCCCGGGCTGATGGCTACACCTTC.

This clone was observed once. The J gene is TRBJ2-5, the V gene TRBV7-6; 15 bases align to TRBD2. The CDR3 consists of 14 residues. Per the germline V gene, CDR1 is SGHVS and CDR2 is FNYEAQ. The V and J ends lost 6 bases and 4 bases, in that order; junction bases with no gene match: 0. The CDR3 nucleotides read TGTGCCAGCAGGGGACTAGCGGGGGGAGAGACCCAGTACTTC. This translates into CASRGLAGGETQYF. Complete variable domain (other parts from reference TRBV7-6 and TRBJ2-5): GAGVSQSPRYKVTKRGQDVALRCDPISGHVSLYWYRQALGQGPEFLTYFNYEAQQDKSGLPNDRFSAERPEGSISTLTIQRTEQRDSAMYRCASRGLAGGETQYFGPGTRLLVL.

The V gene is TRBV6-1, the J gene TRBJ2-7; D possibly corresponds to TRBD1 (6 bases). The V gene lost 2 bases and the J gene lost 4 bases, with 21 bases spanning the gap. The CDR3 extends over 17 amino acids. The germline CDR1 and CDR2 sequences are MNHNS and SASEGT. The CDR3 loop reads CASSERLSGQGLYEQYV. DNA of the CDR3: TGTGCCAGCAGTGAACGTTTGTCGGGCCAGGGGCTGTACGAGCAGTACGTC.

The chain joins TRBV9 to TRBJ2-5; TRBD2 matches 9 bases. The V segment lost 4 bases and the J segment 5 bases; nucleotides outside the gene matches: 9. CDR3 length equals 15 residues. Per the germline V gene, CDR1 is SGDLS and CDR2 is YYNGEE. The CDR3 region has the DNA TGTGCCAGCAGCTCCCTGGGCGGGGGGGCGGAGACCCAGTACTTC. This gives the protein CASSSLGGGAETQYF.

The chain couples TRBV7-8 to TRBJ1-6; D is ambiguous. V dropped 2 bases and J dropped 5 bases, with 16 bases sitting between them. The CDR3 is 17 amino acids. Germline CDR1 is SGHVS and CDR2 is FQNEAQ. DNA of the CDR3: TGTGCCAGCAGCTTAAGTAAACAGATTAACAATAATTCACCCCTCCACTTT. Translated, it gives CASSLSKQINNNSPLHF.

Of note for this clone: The junction departs from germline at one end; a sequencing error may be responsible. This chain joins TRBV19 and TRBJ1-5; a weak D match, TRBD1 (5 bases). In germline, CDR1 is LNHDA, CDR2 SQIVND (reference sequence). CDR3 size: 11 residues. The CDR3 spells CASGGNRPQHF. The CDR3 DNA is TGTGCCAGCGGGGGGAATCGGCCCCAGCATTTT. The full variable domain, completed using reference TRBV19 and TRBJ1-5, is DGGITQSPKYLFRKEGQNVTLSCEQNLNHDAMYWYRQDPGQGLRLIYYSQIVNDFQKGDIAEGYSVSREKKESFPLTVTSAQKNPTAFYLCASGGNRPQHFGDGTRLSIL.

The genes are TRBV11-2 and TRBJ1-4; no clear D. The CDR3 is 14 residues long. CDR1 and CDR2 from the germline V gene are SGHAT and FQNNGV. The ends were cut back, 3 bases at V and 2 bases at J, with 7 bases in the middle. Written as DNA, the CDR3 is TGTGCCAGCAGCTTGAGCGGGACTAATGAAAAACTGTTTTTT. It yields the protein CASSLSGTNEKLFF.

The V and J genes are TRBV5-5 and TRBJ1-5; 12 bases map to TRBD1. CDR1 is SGHKS and CDR2 is YYEKEE in the germline V gene (reference sequence). V was clipped by 3 bases and J by 8 bases; unmatched bases: 9. This CDR3 has 16 amino acids. CDR3 nucleotide sequence: TGTGCCAGCAGCTACGGGACAGGGGGCTCTTGGGAGCCCCAGCATTTT. Its protein is CASSYGTGGSWEPQHF.

There are a few counts of this clone. V gene TRBV28 combines with J gene TRBJ1-2, with D perhaps matching TRBD1 (5 bases). This CDR3 region has 15 residues. Germline values: CDR1 MDHEN, CDR2 SYDVKM. V dropped 2 bases and J dropped 8 bases, with 18 bases sitting between them. In DNA form, the CDR3 reads TGTGCCAGCAGTTTACCTTCTCCCGGGACGGAAGGCTACACCTTC. Translating it yields CASSLPSPGTEGYTF.

This clone was recorded once. This chain connects TRBV19 to TRBJ1-3, with 7 bases lining up with TRBD1. CDR3 length equals 15 residues. After removal of 3 bases from V and 2 bases from J, the junction contained 4 bases not matched to a gene. Germline V gene data show CDR1 as LNHDA and CDR2 as SQIVND (reference sequence). DNA for the CDR3: TGTGCCAGTAGTATGGGGGGGACAGCTGGAAACACCATATATTTT. Translation gives CASSMGGTAGNTIYF.

The chain has TRBV27 and TRBJ2-5; D may be TRBD1 (5 bases). CDR3 length: 13 residues. In germline, CDR1 is MNHEY, CDR2 SMNVEV (reference sequence). The V and J ends lost 3 bases and 5 bases respectively, with 10 bases between them. The CDR3 bases are TGTGCCAGCAGTTTCGCAGGGTGGGAGACCCAGTACTTC. Its translation is CASSFAGWETQYF.

As for this clone: Additional DNA sequences in this sample encode the identical CDR3. The chain has TRBV6-1 and TRBJ2-7; unclear D gene. The CDR3 runs to 11 residues. Germline V gene sequence: CDR1 MNHNS, CDR2 SASEGT. Trimming removed 4 bases from V and 2 bases from J, with 3 bases in between. The CDR3 DNA is TGTGCCAGCAGTGTGACCTACGAGCAGTACGTC. This sequence encodes CASSVTYEQYV.

J is TRBJ2-5 and V is TRBV18, with 8 nucleotides matching TRBD1. The ends lost 6 bases at V and 1 base at J; junction bases unmatched: 7. This CDR3 is built from 15 residues. Germline CDR1 is KGHSH and CDR2 is LQKENI. The CDR3 is CASSIRGRPQETQYF. The DNA for the CDR3 is TGTGCCAGCTCCATCAGGGGGCGACCCCAAGAGACCCAGTACTTC.

As for this clone: An end of the junction differs from the germline gene, which may be a read error. This CDR3 is also generated by other DNA sequences in the sample. The gene calls are TRBV27 and TRBJ2-7; the D is unclear. There are 13 residues in the CDR3. Germline V gene lookup returns CDR1 MNHEY and CDR2 SMNVEV (reference sequence). CDR3 residues: CASSFTRKYEQYF. The CDR3, as DNA: TGTGCTAGCAGTTTTACTCGGAAGTACGAGCAGTACTTC.